The TCR beta chain under discussion was sequenced for a study of blood T cell repertoires in COVID-19. Across the whole study: The study drew acute and convalescent COVID-19 samples from the United States, Italy and Spain. From T cells, B-cell-depleted T cells, or PBMCs came the material, which was cDNA or gDNA.

The CDR3 is 16 amino acids. CDR1 and CDR2 (germline): SGHNT, YENEEA. The germline V and J ends were trimmed by 5 bases and 7 bases, with 20 bases remaining between them. Authors' methods: How many nucleated cells were present was estimated from reference gene primer amplification. Assay: immunoSEQ multiplex PCR; the TCRdb copy retains only in-frame clones and omits some. V and J calls and clone size are given by that table; D and trimming were obtained from the DNA. The sample has about 130,000 clones, around 85% seen once. The receptor was isolated from a woman of 80 years or more with acute or convalescent COVID-19. Sequencing used peripheral blood. The V gene is TRBV11-3, the J gene TRBJ2-2; possibly TRBD1 for D (6 bases). The CDR3 bases are TGTGCCAGCAGCGCTACCCCCCCAGGGGCGGGCGGGGAGCTGTTTTTT. This sequence encodes CASSATPPGAGGELFF. The full variable domain, with the rest looked up from reference TRBV11-3 and TRBJ2-2, is EAGVVQSPRYKIIEKKQPVAFWCNPISGHNTLYWYLQNLGQGPELLIRYENEEAVDDSQLPKDRFSAERLKGVDSTLKIQPAELGDSAVYLCASSATPPGAGGELFFGEGSRLTVL.